This T cell receptor (beta chain) originates from a study of neurological immune-mediated disorders. CDR1 and CDR2 (germline): SGHKS, YYEKEE (reference sequence). After removal of 5 bases from V and 0 bases from J, the junction contained 8 bases not matched to a gene. CDR3 size: 16 residues. The making of cDNA relied on 5'RACE with 10-nucleotide random UMIs. One entry per CDR3 protein results from TCRdb running MiXCR on the 5' RACE reads. Of about 84,000 distinct CDR3 sequences in the sample, about a tenth were seen once. This clonotype has at least ten counts. Sequenced: PBMCs. The TCR originated in a man aged 35-49 years in good health. V usage is TRBV5-5 and J usage is TRBJ1-5, with 7 bases that match TRBD1. The CDR3 loop is CASRPTGLYSNQPQHF. As DNA, the CDR3 is TGTGCCAGCAGACCGACAGGGTTATATAGCAATCAGCCCCAGCATTTT.